A selection of T cell receptor beta chains follows, all from one sample in a study of T cell repertoires in cytomegalovirus infection. TCRdb analysed the reads with MiXCR anew, one entry per CDR3 protein. Of 300,000 to 450,000 distinct CDR3 sequences detected, 15% to 20% appear once; the ten largest clones hold 8.5% to 10%. The sample comprised PBMCs. These receptors were obtained from a human donor in good health (CMV status not recorded). Some clones in this sample may be carry-over from other donors' samples. The conserved cysteine and the conserved F or W are not part of the CDR3 here.

V gene: TRBV6-1; J gene: TRBJ1-5; CDR3 protein: ASSVPAYSNQPQH
V gene: TRBV27; J gene: TRBJ2-7; CDR3 protein: ASSQGAFNEQY
V gene: TRBV11-2; J gene: TRBJ2-7; CDR3 protein: ASTTGGDELFYEQY
V gene: TRBV7-2; J gene: TRBJ1-1; CDR3 protein: ASSTDRGTEAF
V gene: TRBV2; J gene: TRBJ1-2; CDR3 protein: ASSSRTGIYGYT
V gene: TRBV11-2; J gene: TRBJ2-5; CDR3 protein: ASSLGDRVGETQY
V gene: TRBV12-3/TRBV12-4; J gene: TRBJ2-7; CDR3 protein: ASRIQGGGYEQY
V gene: TRBV12-3/TRBV12-4; J gene: TRBJ2-7; CDR3 protein: ASSRSGRTRYEQY
V gene: TRBV23-1; J gene: TRBJ1-6; CDR3 protein: ASTKAVNSPLH
V gene: TRBV6-2/TRBV6-3; J gene: TRBJ2-2; CDR3 protein: ASSYSWTGELF
V gene: TRBV6-2/TRBV6-3; J gene: TRBJ2-7; CDR3 protein: ASSSGPWEQY
V gene: TRBV6-6; J gene: TRBJ1-1; CDR3 protein: ASTRFFGAEAF
V gene: TRBV6-2/TRBV6-3; J gene: TRBJ2-6; CDR3 protein: ASSYRIGGTGANVLT
V gene: TRBV4-2; J gene: TRBJ2-3; CDR3 protein: ASSQGAGRPDTQY
V gene: TRBV6-1; J gene: TRBJ2-1; CDR3 protein: ASSPLKRGLADNEQF
V gene: TRBV5-5; J gene: TRBJ1-4; CDR3 protein: ASSWFPQGGEKLF
V gene: TRBV12-3/TRBV12-4; J gene: TRBJ2-7; CDR3 protein: ASSLTDTYEQY
V gene: TRBV20-1; J gene: TRBJ2-7; CDR3 protein: SAREPQGAGVYEQY
V gene: TRBV7-6; J gene: TRBJ1-1; CDR3 protein: ASSSGRDNTEAF
V gene: TRBV11-2; J gene: TRBJ1-3; CDR3 protein: ASSLSGRGNTIY
V gene: TRBV12-3/TRBV12-4; J gene: TRBJ1-5; CDR3 protein: ASSLQVGGNQPQH
V gene: TRBV11-3; J gene: TRBJ2-1; CDR3 protein: ASSSSAGDHNEQF
V gene: TRBV20-1; J gene: TRBJ2-3; CDR3 protein: SAIRTSGGTDTQY
V gene: TRBV20-1; J gene: TRBJ1-1; CDR3 protein: SARVGINTEAF